Below, one T cell receptor (beta chain) is given with its context. The record originates from a study of blood T cell repertoires in COVID-19. Study details: Sources were T cells, B-cell-depleted T cells, or PBMCs; the material itself was cDNA or gDNA.

In the study's own analysis: By means of reference gene primer amplification, nucleated cell counts were estimated. Libraries were prepared by immunoSEQ multiplex PCR; TCRdb keeps only in-frame clonotypes and omits some of them. V, J and clone size are taken as reported in that table, and D and trimming were inferred from the DNA itself. The sample lists some 11,000 clones; 73% were seen once. This CDR3 contains 18 residues. Germline V gene data show CDR1 as MNHEY and CDR2 as SVGEGT. Trimming cost V 2 bases and J 6 bases; bases outside gene matches: 18. This clonotype was sampled from a human donor in a cohort sampled during active COVID-19. The chain uses TRBV6-2 or TRBV6-3 and TRBJ1-2; the match to TRBD1 covers 7 bases. Sequencing used peripheral blood. CDR3 bases: TGTGCCAGCAGTTACCCATGGGGTCCGGGACAGAAAATGAATGGCTACACCTTC. It specifies CASSYPWGPGQKMNGYTF.